This T cell receptor beta chain was identified during a study of OX40 agonist ivuxolimab in advanced cancers. As for the study in general: Intravenous ivuxolimab at 0.01 to 10 mg/kg was given to patients every 2 weeks. Dose-escalation patients suffered from hepatocellular carcinoma, melanoma, renal cell or head and neck cancer. Findings and caveats of the study: At doses 0.1 to 3.0 mg/kg, CD4+ and CD8+ clones expanded. Partly responding patients at 0.1-3.0 mg/kg showed some of the smallest clonal expansion.

Details on this clone: Its antigen remains unknown.

Germline V CDR1 and CDR2: SGHRS, YFSETQ. The V and J ends lost 4 bases and 0 bases respectively, with 13 bases between them. The CDR3 has 16 amino acids. The assay was immunoSEQ multiplex PCR, and TCRdb's table has in-frame clones only and misses some. This sample has over 35,000 clones, with more than 75% found just once. Specimen: CD4+ or CD8+ T cells sorted from blood, collected in a trial of the OX40 agonist ivuxolimab. This TCR came from an adult with an advanced solid tumor such as melanoma, head and neck, liver or kidney cancer. V and J are TRBV5-1 and TRBJ1-4, with a possible D match to TRBD1 (5 bases). CDR3 sequence (DNA): TGCGCCAGCAGCCCAGACAGCCGAACAACTAATGAAAAACTGTTTTTT. Protein product: CASSPDSRTTNEKLFF.